This note documents a single T cell receptor (beta chain) sequence. Its antigen is not identified. Use of 60 Vbeta and 13 Jbeta primers characterized the PCR. Sequencing was performed with immunoSEQ multiplex PCR; in TCRdb, only in-frame clones are kept and a portion is missing. In total, the table holds tens of thousands of clones. The source of the sample is a study of cytomegalovirus exposure and HLA in healthy donors. Whole-study results and caveats: In a later analysis, most CMV-associated TCR beta chains appeared HLA-restricted. TCR association rates varied by HLA locus in a later analysis, with DRB1 highest and HLA-C lowest.

Trimming stripped 5 bases from V and 2 bases from J, with 12 bases between. The V gene's germline CDR1 is SEHNR and CDR2 FQNEAQ (reference sequence). This CDR3 region has 15 residues. The sequence was collected from a young woman in good health and CMV-seronegative. The sequencing input was PBMCs. The J gene is TRBJ2-2, the V gene TRBV7-9; D is perhaps TRBD2 (7 bases). The chain's CDR3 is CASSLGGGNTGELFF. The CDR3 nucleotides are TGTGCCAGCAGCCTGGGGGGGGGCAACACCGGGGAGCTGTTTTTT.